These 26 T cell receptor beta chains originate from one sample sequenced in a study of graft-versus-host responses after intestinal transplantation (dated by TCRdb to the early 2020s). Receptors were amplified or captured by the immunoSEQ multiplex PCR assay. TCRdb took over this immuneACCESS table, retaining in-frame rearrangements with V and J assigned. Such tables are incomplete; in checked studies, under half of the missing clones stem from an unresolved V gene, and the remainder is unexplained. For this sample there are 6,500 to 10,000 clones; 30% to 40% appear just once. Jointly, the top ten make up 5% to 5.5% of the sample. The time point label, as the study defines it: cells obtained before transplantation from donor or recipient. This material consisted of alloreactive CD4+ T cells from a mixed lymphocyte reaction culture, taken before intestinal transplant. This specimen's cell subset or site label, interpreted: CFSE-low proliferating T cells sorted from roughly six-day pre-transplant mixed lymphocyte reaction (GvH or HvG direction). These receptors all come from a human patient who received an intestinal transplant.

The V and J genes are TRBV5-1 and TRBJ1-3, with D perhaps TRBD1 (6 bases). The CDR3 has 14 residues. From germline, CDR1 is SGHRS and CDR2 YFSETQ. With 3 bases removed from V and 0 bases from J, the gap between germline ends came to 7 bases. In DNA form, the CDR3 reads TGCGCCAGCAGCTCACAGGGCTCTGGAAACACCATATATTTT. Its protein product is CASSSQGSGNTIYF.

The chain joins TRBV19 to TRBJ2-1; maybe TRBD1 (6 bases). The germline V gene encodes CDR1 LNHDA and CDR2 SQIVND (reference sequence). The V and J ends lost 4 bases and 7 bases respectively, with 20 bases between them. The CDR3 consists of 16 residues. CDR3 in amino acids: CASSTHRVITSNEQFF. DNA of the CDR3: TGTGCCAGTAGTACCCACAGGGTAATAACCTCGAATGAGCAGTTCTTC.

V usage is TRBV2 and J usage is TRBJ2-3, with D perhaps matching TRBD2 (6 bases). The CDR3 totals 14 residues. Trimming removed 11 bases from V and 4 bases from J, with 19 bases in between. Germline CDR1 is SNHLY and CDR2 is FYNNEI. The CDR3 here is CARQGAPGADTQYF. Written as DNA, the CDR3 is TGTGCCCGTCAAGGGGCCCCGGGGGCAGATACGCAGTATTTT.

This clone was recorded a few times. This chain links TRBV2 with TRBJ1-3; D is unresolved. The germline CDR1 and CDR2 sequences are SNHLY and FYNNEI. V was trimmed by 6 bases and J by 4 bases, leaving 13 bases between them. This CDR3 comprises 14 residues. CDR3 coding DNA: TGTGCCAGCAGCGCAGAGGCAGCAGGAAACACCATATATTTT. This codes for CASSAEAAGNTIYF.

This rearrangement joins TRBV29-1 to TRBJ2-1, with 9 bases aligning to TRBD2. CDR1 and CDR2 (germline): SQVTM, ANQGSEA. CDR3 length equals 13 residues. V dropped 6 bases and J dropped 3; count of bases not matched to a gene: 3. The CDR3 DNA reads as TGCAGCGTCGGACTAGCGTTCTACAATGAGCAGTTCTTC. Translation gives CSVGLAFYNEQFF.

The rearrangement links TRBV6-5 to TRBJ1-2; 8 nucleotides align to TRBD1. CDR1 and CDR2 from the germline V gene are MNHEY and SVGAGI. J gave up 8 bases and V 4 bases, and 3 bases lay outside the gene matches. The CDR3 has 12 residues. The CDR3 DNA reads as TGTGCCAGCAGTTTGGACAGGGCGGGCTACACCTTC. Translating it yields CASSLDRAGYTF.

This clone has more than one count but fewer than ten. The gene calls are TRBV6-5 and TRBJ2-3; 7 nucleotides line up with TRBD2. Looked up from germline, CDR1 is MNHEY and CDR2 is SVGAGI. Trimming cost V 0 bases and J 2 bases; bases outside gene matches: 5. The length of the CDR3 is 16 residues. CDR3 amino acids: CASSYSASGLTDTQYF. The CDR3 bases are TGTGCCAGCAGTTACTCCGCTAGCGGACTCACAGATACGCAGTATTTT.

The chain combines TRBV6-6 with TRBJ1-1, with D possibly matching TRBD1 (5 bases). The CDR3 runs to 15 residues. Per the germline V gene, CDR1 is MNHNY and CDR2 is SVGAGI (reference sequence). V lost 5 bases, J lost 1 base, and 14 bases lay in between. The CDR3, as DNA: TGTGCCAGCAGTGTGCAGGGAGCGGGGAACACTGAAGCTTTCTTT. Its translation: CASSVQGAGNTEAFF.

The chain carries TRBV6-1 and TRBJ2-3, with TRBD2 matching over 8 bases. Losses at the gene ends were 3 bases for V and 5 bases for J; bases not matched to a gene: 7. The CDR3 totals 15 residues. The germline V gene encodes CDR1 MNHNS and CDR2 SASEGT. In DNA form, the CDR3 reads TGTGCCAGCAGTGATCCGAGACTAGCGATAGATACGCAGTATTTT. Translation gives CASSDPRLAIDTQYF.

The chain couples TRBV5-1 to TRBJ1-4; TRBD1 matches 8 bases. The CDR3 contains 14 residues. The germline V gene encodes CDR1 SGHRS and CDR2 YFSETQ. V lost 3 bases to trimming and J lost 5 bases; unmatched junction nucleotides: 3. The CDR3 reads CASSSGQANEKLFF. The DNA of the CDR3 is TGCGCCAGCAGCTCGGGACAGGCGAATGAAAAACTGTTTTTT.

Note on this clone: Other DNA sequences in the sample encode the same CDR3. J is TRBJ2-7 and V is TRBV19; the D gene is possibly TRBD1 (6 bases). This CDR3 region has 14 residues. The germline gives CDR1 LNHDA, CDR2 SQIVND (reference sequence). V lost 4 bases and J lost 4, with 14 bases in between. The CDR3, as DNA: TGTGCCAGTAGTAGGCAGGGGACGGCATACGAGCAGTACTTC. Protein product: CASSRQGTAYEQYF.

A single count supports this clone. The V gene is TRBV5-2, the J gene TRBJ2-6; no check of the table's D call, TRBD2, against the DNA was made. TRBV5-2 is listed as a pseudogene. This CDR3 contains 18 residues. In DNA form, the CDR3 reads TGTGCCAGCAAGCTACTGGGAGATACACAAAGTCGGGCCAACGTCCTGACTTTC. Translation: CASKLLGDTQSRANVLTF.

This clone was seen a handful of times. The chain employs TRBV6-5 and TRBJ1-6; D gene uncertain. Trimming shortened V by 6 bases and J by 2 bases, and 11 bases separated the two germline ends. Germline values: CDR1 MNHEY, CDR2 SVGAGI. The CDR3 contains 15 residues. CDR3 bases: TGTGCCAGCAGGTCCGGGGATACCTATAATTCACCCCTCCACTTT. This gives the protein CASRSGDTYNSPLHF.

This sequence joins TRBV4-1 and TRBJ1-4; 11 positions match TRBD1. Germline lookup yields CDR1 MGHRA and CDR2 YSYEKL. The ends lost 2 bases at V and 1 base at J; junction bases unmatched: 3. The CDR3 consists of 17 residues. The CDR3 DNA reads TGCGCCAGCAGCCAATGGGACAGGGGGATAACTAATGAAAAACTGTTTTTT. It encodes CASSQWDRGITNEKLFF.

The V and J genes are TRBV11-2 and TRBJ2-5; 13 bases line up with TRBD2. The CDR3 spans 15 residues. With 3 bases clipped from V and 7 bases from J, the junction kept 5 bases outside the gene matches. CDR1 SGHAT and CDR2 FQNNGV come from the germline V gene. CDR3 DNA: TGTGCCAGCAGCTTTACTAGCGGGGGGGATCCGACCCAGTACTTC. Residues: CASSFTSGGDPTQYF.

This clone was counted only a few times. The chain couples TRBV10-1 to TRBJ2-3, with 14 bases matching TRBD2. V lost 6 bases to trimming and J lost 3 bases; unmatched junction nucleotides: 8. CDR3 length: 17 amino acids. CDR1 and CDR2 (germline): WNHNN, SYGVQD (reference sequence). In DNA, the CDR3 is TGCGCCAGCAGGGGACGGGGACTAGCGGGGGAGACAGATACGCAGTATTTT. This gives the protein CASRGRGLAGETDTQYF.

The CDR3 here is CASSLEPNSYNSPLHF. Here the CDR3 DNA reads TGTGCCAGCAGCTTGGAGCCCAACTCCTATAATTCACCCCTCCACTTT. This chain links TRBV4-2 with TRBJ1-6; D not resolved. This CDR3 comprises 16 residues. The germline V and J ends were trimmed by 5 bases and 0 bases, with 11 bases remaining between them. Germline lookup yields CDR1 LGHNA and CDR2 YNFKEQ.

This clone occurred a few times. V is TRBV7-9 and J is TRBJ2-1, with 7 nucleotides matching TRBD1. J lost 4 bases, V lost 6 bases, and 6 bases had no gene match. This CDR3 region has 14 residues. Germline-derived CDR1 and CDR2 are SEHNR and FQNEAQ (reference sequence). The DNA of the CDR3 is TGTGCCAGCAGTTTTCAGGGGGTTTACAATGAGCAGTTCTTC. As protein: CASSFQGVYNEQFF.

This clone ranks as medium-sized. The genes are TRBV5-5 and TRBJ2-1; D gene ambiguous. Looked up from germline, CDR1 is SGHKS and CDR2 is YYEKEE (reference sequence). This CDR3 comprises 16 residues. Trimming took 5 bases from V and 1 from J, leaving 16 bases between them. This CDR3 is CASSSSGARSYNEQFF. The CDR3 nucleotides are TGTGCCAGCAGTTCCTCCGGAGCGCGGTCCTACAATGAGCAGTTCTTC.

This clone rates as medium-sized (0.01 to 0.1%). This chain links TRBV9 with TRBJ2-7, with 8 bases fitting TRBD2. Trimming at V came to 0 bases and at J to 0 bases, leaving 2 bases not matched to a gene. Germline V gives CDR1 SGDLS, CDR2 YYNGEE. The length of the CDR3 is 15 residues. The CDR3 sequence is CASSVGLANSYEQYF. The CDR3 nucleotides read TGTGCCAGCAGCGTAGGACTAGCGAACTCCTACGAGCAGTACTTC.

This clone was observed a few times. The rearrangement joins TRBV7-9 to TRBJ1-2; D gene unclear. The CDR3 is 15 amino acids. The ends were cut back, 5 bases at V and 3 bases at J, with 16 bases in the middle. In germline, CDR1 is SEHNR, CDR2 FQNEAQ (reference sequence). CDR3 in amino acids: CASSAGREWDYGYTF. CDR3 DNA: TGTGCCAGCAGCGCCGGACGGGAGTGGGACTATGGCTACACCTTC.

The CDR3 DNA sequence: TGTGCTAGTGGTCCGTTGATGCAGGGAAAGACCTATGGCTACACCTTC. This translates into CASGPLMQGKTYGYTF. The chain has TRBV12-5 and TRBJ1-2; maybe TRBD1 (5 bases). V was clipped by 5 bases and J by 4 bases, with 20 bases between them. Germline values: CDR1 LGHNT, CDR2 FRNRAP. CDR3 length: 16 amino acids.

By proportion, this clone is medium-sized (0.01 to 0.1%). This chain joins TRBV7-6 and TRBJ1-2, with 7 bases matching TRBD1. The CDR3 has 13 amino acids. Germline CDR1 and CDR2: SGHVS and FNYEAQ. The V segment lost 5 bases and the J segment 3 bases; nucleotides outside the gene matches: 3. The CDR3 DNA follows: TGTGCCAGCAGCCCGGGACAGTACTATGGCTACACCTTC. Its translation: CASSPGQYYGYTF. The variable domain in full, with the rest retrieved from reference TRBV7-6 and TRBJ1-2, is GAGVSQSPRYKVTKRGQDVALRCDPISGHVSLYWYRQALGQGPEFLTYFNYEAQQDKSGLPNDRFSAERPEGSISTLTIQRTEQRDSAMYRCASSPGQYYGYTFGSGTRLTVV.

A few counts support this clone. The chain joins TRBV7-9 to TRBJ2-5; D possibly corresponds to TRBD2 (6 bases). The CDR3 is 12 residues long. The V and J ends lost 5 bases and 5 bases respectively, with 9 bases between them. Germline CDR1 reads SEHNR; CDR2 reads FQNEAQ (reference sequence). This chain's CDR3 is CASSPGVETQYF. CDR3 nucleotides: TGTGCCAGCAGCCCGGGAGTGGAGACCCAGTACTTC.

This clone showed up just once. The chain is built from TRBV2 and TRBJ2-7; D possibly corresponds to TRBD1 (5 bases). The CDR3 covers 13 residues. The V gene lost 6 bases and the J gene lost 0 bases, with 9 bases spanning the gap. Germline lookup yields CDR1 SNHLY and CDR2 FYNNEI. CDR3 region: CASRQENSYEQYF. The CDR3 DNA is TGTGCCAGCAGACAGGAGAACTCCTACGAGCAGTACTTC.

DNA for the CDR3: TGTGCCAGCAGCGTAGTTTCTCTAGCGCCGAACACCGGGGAGCTGTTTTTT. The encoded protein is CASSVVSLAPNTGELFF. This chain uses TRBV9 with TRBJ2-2; tentative D call: TRBD2 (6 bases). The CDR3 is 17 residues long. Trimming removed 0 bases from V and 0 bases from J, with 12 bases in between. From germline, CDR1 is SGDLS and CDR2 YYNGEE.